Listed here is a single T cell receptor (beta chain). Its antigen is not known. Sequencing used immunoSEQ multiplex PCR; TCRdb keeps in-frame clones, though not all of them. The table has about 14,000 clones, around nine tenths seen once. The germline V gene encodes CDR1 MNHNY and CDR2 SVGAGI (reference sequence). V lost 8 bases and J lost 5, with 18 bases in between. There are 14 residues in the CDR3. This sample is drawn from a study of somatic mutations in cytotoxic T cells in rheumatoid arthritis. Broader study findings: CD8+ T-cell clonality did not differ significantly between rheumatoid arthritis patients and age-matched healthy controls.

This receptor was identified in a man between 70 and 80 years old with rheumatoid arthritis. The chain has TRBV6-6 and TRBJ2-5; weak D call: TRBD2 (7 bases). Source material: CD4+ T cells sorted from blood. CDR3 nucleotides: TGTGCCAGCGGTTTGGCGGGGGCCGGGGAGACCCAGTACTTC. It yields the protein CASGLAGAGETQYF.